This record covers a single TCR beta chain. Antigen specificity is unknown. CDR1 and CDR2 from the germline V gene are SGHNT and YYREEE (reference sequence). With V trimmed by 1 base and J by 6 bases, 4 bases remained unmatched. The CDR3 length is 15 residues. The sample's treatment: some 19 received Ad26.COV2.S at low or high dose, single or two shots; about 5 received placebo; per-sample allocation not given. Day 63 after the first injection of vaccine or placebo was the sampling time. The data originate from a study of Ad26.COV2.S vaccination and SARS-CoV-2 variants. The table came from immunoSEQ multiplex PCR; TCRdb's copy has only in-frame clones and leaves some out. The sample carries some 420,000 clones, 85% to 90% recorded once. Findings and caveats of the study: Total T cell responses may have been underestimated by the TCR breadth and depth analyses. Non-spike TCR breadth showed similarity between vaccine and placebo recipients.

This receptor was obtained from a person between 18 and 65 years old who received the Ad26.COV2.S COVID-19 vaccine or a placebo. The chain is built from TRBV5-4 and TRBJ2-7; 13 positions match TRBD2. The material sequenced was peripheral blood, taken in a trial of Ad26.COV2.S vaccine versus placebo. The CDR3 sequence is CASSLTSGGGSEQYF. CDR3 DNA: TGTGCCAGCAGCTTGACTAGCGGGGGGGGTTCCGAGCAGTACTTC.